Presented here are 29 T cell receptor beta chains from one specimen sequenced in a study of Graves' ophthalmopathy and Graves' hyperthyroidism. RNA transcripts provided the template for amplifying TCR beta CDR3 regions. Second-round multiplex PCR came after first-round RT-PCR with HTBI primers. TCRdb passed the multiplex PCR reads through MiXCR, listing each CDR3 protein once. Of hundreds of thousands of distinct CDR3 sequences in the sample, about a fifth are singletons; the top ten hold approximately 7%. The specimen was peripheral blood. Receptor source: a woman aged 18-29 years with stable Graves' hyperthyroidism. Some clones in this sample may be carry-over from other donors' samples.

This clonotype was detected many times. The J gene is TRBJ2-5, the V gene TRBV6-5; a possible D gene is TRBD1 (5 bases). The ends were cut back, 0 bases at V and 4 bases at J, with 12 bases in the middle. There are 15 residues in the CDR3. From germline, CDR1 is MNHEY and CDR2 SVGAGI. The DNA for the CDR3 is TGTGCCAGCAGTTACTCGTTGAGCGACAGAGAGACCCAGTACTTC. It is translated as CASSYSLSDRETQYF.

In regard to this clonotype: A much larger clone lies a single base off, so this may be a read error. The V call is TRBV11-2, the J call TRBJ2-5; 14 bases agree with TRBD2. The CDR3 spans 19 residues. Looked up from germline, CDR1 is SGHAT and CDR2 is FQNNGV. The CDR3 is CASSLGGLAGAPLQETKYF. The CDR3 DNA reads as TGTGCCAGCAGCTTAGGGGGACTAGCGGGAGCTCCCCTCCAAGAGACCAAGTACTTC.

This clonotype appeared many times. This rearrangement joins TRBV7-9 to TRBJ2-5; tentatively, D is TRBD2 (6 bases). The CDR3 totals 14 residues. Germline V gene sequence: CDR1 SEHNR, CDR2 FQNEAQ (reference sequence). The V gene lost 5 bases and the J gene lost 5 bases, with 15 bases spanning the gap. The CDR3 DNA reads TGTGCCAGCAGCGCCGGGACTCTGGTGGAGACCCAGTACTTC. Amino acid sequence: CASSAGTLVETQYF.

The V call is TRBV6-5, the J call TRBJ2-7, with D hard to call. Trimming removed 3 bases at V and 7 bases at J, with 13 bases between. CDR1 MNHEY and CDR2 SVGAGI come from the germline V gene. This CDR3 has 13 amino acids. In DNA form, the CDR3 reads TGTGCCAGCAGTTATCCGGGCGGCCGAGAGCAGTACTTC. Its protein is CASSYPGGREQYF.

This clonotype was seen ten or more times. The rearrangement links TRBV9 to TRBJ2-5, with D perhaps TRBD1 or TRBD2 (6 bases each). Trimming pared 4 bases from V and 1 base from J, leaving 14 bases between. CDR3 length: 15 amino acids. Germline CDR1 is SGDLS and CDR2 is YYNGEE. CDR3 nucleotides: TGTGCCAGCAGCTCACGAGGGGGGTCCCAAGAGACCCAGTACTTC. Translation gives CASSSRGGSQETQYF. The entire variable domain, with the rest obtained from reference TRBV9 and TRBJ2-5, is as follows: DSGVTQTPKHLITATGQRVTLRCSPRSGDLSVYWYQQSLDQGLQFLIQYYNGEERAKGNILERFSAQQFPDLHSELNLSSLELGDSALYFCASSSRGGSQETQYFGPGTRLLVL.

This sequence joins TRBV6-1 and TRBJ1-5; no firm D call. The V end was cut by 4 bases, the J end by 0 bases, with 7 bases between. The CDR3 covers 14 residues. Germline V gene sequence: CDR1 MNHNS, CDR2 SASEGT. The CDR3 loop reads CASSVPSSNQPQHF. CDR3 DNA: TGTGCCAGCAGTGTACCCTCTAGCAATCAGCCCCAGCATTTT.

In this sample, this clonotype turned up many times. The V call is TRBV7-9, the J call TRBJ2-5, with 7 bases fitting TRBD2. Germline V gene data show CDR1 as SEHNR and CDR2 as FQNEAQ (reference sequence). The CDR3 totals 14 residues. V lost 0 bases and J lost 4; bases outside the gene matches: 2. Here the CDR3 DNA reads TGTGCCAGCAGCTTAGCCGGACTAGTAGAGACCCAGTACTTC. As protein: CASSLAGLVETQYF.

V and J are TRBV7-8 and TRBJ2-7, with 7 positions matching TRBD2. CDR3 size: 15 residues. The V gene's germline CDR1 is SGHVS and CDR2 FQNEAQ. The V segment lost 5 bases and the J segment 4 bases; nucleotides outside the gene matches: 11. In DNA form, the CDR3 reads TGTGCCAGCAGCCGGGACGCGGGGGAGAAATACGAGCAGTACTTC. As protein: CASSRDAGEKYEQYF.

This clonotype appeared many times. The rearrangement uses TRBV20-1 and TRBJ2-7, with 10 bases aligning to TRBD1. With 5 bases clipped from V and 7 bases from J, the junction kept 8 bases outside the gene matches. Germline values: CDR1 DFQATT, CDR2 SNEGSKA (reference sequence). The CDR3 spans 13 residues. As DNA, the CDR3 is TGCAGTGCTCTAGGGACAGGGGCGTGGGAGCAGTACTTC. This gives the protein CSALGTGAWEQYF.

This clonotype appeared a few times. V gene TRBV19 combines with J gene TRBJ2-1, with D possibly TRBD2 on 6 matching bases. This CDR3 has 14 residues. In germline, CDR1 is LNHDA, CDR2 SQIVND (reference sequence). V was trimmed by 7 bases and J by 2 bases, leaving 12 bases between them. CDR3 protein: CASKGRPPYNEQFF. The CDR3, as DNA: TGTGCCAGTAAAGGGAGGCCCCCCTACAATGAGCAGTTCTTC.

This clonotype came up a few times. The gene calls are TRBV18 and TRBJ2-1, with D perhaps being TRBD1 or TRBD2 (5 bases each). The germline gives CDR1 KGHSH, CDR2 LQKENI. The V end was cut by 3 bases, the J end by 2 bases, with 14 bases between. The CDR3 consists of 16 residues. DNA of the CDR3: TGTGCCAGCTCACCGGGACCTCTCCTTCCCTACAATGAGCAGTTCTTC. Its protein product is CASSPGPLLPYNEQFF.

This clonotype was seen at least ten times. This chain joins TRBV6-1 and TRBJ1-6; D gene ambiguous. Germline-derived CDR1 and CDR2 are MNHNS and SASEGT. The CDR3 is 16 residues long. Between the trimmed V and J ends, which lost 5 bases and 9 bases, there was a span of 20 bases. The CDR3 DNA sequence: TGTGCCAGCAGTACCCTACGGGAGGGTGGGGTTTCACCCCTCCACTTT. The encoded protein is CASSTLREGGVSPLHF.

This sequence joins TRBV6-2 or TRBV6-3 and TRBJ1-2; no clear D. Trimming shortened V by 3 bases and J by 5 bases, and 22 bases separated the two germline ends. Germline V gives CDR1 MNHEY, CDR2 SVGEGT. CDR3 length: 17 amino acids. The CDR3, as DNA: TGTGCCAGCAGTTATTTTGTGGACCCCCGGCTAACTTATGGCTACACCTTC. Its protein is CASSYFVDPRLTYGYTF.

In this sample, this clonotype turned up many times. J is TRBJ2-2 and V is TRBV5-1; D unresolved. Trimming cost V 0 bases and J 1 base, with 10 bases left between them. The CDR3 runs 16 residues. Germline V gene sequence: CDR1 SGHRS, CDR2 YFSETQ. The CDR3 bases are TGCGCCAGCAGCTTGGCCGTGTATGAGAACACCGGGGAGCTGTTTTTT. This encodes CASSLAVYENTGELFF.

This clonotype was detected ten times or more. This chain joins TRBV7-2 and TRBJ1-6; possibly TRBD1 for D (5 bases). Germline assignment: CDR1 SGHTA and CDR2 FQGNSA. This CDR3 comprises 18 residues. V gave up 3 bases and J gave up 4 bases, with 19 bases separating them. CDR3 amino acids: CASSLSIVGGTYNSPLHF. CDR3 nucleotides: TGTGCCAGCAGCTTGTCCATCGTAGGAGGGACTTATAATTCACCCCTCCACTTT.

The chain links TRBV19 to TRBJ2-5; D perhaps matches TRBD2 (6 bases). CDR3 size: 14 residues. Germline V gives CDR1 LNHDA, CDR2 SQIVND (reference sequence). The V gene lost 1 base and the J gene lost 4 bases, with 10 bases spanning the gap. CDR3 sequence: CASSIAGEGETQYF. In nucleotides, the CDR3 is TGTGCCAGTAGTATAGCGGGAGAAGGAGAGACCCAGTACTTC.

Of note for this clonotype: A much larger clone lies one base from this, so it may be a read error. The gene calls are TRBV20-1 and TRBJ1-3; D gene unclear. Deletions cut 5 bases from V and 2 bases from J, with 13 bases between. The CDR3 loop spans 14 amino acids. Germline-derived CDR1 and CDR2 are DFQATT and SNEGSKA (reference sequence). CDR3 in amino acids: CSALLGHPGNTIYF. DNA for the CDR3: TGCAGTGCTCTCCTCGGTCATCCTGGAAACACCATATATTTT.

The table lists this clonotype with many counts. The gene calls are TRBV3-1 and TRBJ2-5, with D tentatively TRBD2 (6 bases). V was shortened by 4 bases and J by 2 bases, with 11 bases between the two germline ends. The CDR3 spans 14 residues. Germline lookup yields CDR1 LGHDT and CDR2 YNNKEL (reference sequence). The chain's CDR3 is CASSLGTLQETQYF. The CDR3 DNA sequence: TGTGCCAGCAGCCTCGGGACTCTTCAAGAGACCCAGTACTTC.

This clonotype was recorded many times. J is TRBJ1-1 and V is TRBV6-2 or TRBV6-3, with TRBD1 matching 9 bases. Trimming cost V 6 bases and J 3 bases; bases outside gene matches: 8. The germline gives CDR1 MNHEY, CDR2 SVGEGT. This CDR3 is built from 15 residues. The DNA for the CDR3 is TGTGCCAGCAGCCCCGGGACAGGGTCTGACACTGAAGCTTTCTTT. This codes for CASSPGTGSDTEAFF.

This CDR3 reads CAWDGTENTEAFF. The CDR3, as DNA: TGTGCCTGGGACGGGACGGAGAACACTGAAGCTTTCTTT. The chain has TRBV30 and TRBJ1-1; TRBD1 is a possible D gene (5 bases). Germline values: CDR1 GTSNPN, CDR2 SVGIG (reference sequence). The CDR3 totals 13 residues. V was cut by 5 bases and J by 1 base, with 11 bases left in between.

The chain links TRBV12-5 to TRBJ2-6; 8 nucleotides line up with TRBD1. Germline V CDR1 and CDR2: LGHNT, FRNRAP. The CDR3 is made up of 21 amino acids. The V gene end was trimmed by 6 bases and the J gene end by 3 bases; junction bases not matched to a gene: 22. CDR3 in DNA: TGTGCTAGTGGCACCTTTCAAGAGGACAGGGTGGTGGAAGGTGGGGCCAACGTCCTGACTTTC. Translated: CASGTFQEDRVVEGGANVLTF.

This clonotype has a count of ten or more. The DNA for the CDR3 is TGTGCCAGCAGCCCAATCCCGCCCCCCACAGAGAGCAACGAGCAGTACTTC. Translated: CASSPIPPPTESNEQYF. The rearrangement links TRBV7-8 to TRBJ2-7; the D is unclear. V dropped 5 bases and J dropped 5 bases, with 25 bases sitting between them. The CDR3 is 17 amino acids. The germline CDR1 and CDR2 sequences are SGHVS and FQNEAQ.

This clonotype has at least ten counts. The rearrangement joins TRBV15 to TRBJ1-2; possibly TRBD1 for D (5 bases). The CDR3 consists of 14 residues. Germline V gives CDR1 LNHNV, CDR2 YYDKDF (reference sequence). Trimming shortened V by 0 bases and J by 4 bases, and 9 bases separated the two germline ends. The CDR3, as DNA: TGTGCCACCAGCAGAGATCTGGGGGGCTATGGCTACACCTTC. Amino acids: CATSRDLGGYGYTF.

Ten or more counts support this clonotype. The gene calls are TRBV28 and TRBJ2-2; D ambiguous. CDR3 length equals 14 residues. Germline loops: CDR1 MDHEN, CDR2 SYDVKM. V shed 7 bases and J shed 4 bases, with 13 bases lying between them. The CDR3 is CASIGERVTGELFF. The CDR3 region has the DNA TGTGCCAGCATCGGAGAAAGGGTCACCGGGGAGCTGTTTTTT. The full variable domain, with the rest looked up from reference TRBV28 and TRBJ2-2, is DVKVTQSSRYLVKRTGEKVFLECVQDMDHENMFWYRQDPGLGLRLIYFSYDVKMKEKGDIPEGYSVSREKKERFSLILESASTNQTSMYLCASIGERVTGELFFGEGSRLTVL.

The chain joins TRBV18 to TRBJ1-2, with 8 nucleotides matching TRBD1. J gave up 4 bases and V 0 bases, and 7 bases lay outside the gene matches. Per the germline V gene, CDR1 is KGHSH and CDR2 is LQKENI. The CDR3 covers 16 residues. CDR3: CASSPPATGGTYGYTF. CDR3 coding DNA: TGTGCCAGCTCACCACCTGCCACAGGGGGTACCTATGGCTACACCTTC.

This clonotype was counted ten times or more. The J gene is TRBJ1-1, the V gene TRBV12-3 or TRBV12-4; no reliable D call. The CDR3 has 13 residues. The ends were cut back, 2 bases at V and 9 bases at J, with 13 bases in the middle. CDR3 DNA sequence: TGTGCCAGCAGTTTAACTGACACTTACCAAGCTTTCTTT. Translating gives CASSLTDTYQAFF.

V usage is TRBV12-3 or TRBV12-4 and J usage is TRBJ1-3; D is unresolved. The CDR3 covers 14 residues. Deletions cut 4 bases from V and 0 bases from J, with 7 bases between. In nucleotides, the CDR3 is TGTGCCAGCAGTTACGGTTACTCTGGAAACACCATATATTTT. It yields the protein CASSYGYSGNTIYF.

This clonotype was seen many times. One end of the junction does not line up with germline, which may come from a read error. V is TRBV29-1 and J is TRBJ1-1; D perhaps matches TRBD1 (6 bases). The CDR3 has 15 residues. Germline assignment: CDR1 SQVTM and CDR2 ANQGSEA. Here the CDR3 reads CSIEGLQGKNTEAFF. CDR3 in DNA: TGCAGCATTGAAGGTTTACAGGGTAAGAACACTGAAGCTTTCTTT.

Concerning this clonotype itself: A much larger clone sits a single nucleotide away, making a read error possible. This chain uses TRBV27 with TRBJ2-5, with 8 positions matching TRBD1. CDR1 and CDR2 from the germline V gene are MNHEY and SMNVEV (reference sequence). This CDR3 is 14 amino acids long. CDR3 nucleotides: TGTGCCAGCAGTCCGACAGGGGTCGAAGAGACCAAGTACTTC. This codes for CASSPTGVEETKYF.